A selection of T cell receptor beta chains follows, all from one sample in a study of PD-L1 blockade in urothelial cancer. The protocol was immunoSEQ multiplex PCR, while the TCRdb copy is restricted to in-frame clones and leaves out a portion. The sample holds 50,000 to 65,000 clones, about 82% seen once. The material sequenced was PBMCs, taken around atezolizumab (anti-PD-L1) treatment. The receptor source for this set is a man aged 50-59 years with urothelial cancer. The CDR3 runs from the conserved cysteine through the conserved F or W.

j_gene: TRBJ2-7; v_gene: TRBV30; CDR3aa: CAWNEAGTPRWQYF
j_gene: TRBJ1-4; v_gene: TRBV7-6; CDR3aa: CASSLGRASAANEKLFF
j_gene: TRBJ1-6; v_gene: TRBV4-1; CDR3aa: CASSPNPYLSNSPLHF
j_gene: TRBJ1-4; v_gene: TRBV5-1; CDR3aa: CASSLVGTGNEKLFF
j_gene: TRBJ1-5; v_gene: TRBV28; CDR3aa: CASQMTGKQPQHF
j_gene: TRBJ2-1; v_gene: TRBV4-1; CDR3aa: CASSPGTGVKYEQFF
j_gene: TRBJ2-7; v_gene: TRBV2; CDR3aa: CASSERGLPGNEQYF
j_gene: TRBJ2-7; v_gene: TRBV5-1; CDR3aa: CASSWAGRVSSYEQYF
j_gene: TRBJ2-5; v_gene: TRBV5-1; CDR3aa: CASSLDSFQETQYF
j_gene: TRBJ1-6; v_gene: TRBV11-2; CDR3aa: CASSLERARGHSPLHF
j_gene: TRBJ2-7; v_gene: TRBV5-1; CDR3aa: CASSLDGRDEQYF
j_gene: TRBJ2-7; v_gene: TRBV2; CDR3aa: CASSVTKGGISYEQYF
j_gene: TRBJ2-3; v_gene: TRBV5-1; CDR3aa: CASSPGVGLATTDTQYF
j_gene: TRBJ1-5; v_gene: TRBV19; CDR3aa: CATSRDSGRAGNQPQHF
j_gene: TRBJ2-2; v_gene: TRBV7-2; CDR3aa: CASSFDGIGTGELFF
j_gene: TRBJ2-1; v_gene: TRBV5-1; CDR3aa: CASTTSGSSLEQFF
j_gene: TRBJ2-2; v_gene: TRBV29-1; CDR3aa: CSVGRTSSLGELFF
j_gene: TRBJ1-1; v_gene: TRBV19; CDR3aa: CASSSLTALVAEAFF
j_gene: TRBJ2-3; v_gene: TRBV5-1; CDR3aa: CASSLASRTADTQYF
j_gene: TRBJ2-7; v_gene: TRBV4-1; CDR3aa: CASSQDPQLAEAYYEQYF
j_gene: TRBJ1-3; v_gene: TRBV6-5; CDR3aa: CASREDSRSGNTIYF
j_gene: TRBJ1-2; v_gene: TRBV14; CDR3aa: CASSQGTGPYGYTF
j_gene: TRBJ2-3; v_gene: TRBV11-2; CDR3aa: CASRAPIQGHTQYF
j_gene: TRBJ2-3; v_gene: TRBV11-2; CDR3aa: CASSPLAGGRDTQYF
j_gene: TRBJ2-3; v_gene: TRBV5-6; CDR3aa: CASSRSRDTQYF
j_gene: TRBJ2-1; v_gene: TRBV30; CDR3aa: CAWSTTDSSYNEQFF
j_gene: TRBJ1-1; v_gene: TRBV7-8; CDR3aa: CASNYWGLNTEAFF
j_gene: TRBJ1-2; v_gene: TRBV5-1; CDR3aa: CASSTGQTNYGYTF